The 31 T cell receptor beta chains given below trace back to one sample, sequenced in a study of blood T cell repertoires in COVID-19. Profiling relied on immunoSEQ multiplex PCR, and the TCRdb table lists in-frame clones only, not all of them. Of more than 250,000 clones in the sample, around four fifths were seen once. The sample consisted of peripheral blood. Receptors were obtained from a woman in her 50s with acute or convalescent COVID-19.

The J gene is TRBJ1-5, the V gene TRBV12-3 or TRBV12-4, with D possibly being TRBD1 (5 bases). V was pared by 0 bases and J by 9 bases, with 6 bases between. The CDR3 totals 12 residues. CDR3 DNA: TGTGCCAGCAGTTTAGCGGGGGGGCCCCAGCATTTT. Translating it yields CASSLAGGPQHF.

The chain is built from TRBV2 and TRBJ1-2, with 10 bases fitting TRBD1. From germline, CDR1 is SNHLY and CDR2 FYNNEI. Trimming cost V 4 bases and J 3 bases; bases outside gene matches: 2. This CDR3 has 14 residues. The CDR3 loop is CASSGQGADYGYTF. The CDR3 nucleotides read TGTGCCAGCAGTGGACAGGGGGCAGACTATGGCTACACCTTC.

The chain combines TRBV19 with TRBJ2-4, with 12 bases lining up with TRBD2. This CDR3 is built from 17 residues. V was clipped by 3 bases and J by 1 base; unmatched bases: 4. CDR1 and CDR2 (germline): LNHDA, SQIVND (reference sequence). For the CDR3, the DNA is TGTGCCAGTAGTATCCTAGCGGGGGGGCGTGCCAAAAACATTCAGTACTTC. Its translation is CASSILAGGRAKNIQYF.

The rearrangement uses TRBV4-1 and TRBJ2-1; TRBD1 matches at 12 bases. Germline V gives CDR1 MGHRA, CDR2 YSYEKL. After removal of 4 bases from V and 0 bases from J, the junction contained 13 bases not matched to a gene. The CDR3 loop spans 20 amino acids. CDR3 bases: TGCGCCAGCAGCCCCCCGACGGGACAGGGGGCCCTTAGCTCCTACAATGAGCAGTTCTTC. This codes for CASSPPTGQGALSSYNEQFF.

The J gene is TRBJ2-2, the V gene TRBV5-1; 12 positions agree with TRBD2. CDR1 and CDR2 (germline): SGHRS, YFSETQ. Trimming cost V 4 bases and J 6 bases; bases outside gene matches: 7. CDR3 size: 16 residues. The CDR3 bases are TGCGCCAGCAGCGCCCCTAGCGGGAGGGCCTCCGGGGAGCTGTTTTTT. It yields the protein CASSAPSGRASGELFF. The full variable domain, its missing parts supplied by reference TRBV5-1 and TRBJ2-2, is KAGVTQTPRYLIKTRGQQVTLSCSPISGHRSVSWYQQTPGQGLQFLFEYFSETQRNKGNFPGRFSGRQFSNSRSEMNVSTLELGDSALYLCASSAPSGRASGELFFGEGSRLTVL.

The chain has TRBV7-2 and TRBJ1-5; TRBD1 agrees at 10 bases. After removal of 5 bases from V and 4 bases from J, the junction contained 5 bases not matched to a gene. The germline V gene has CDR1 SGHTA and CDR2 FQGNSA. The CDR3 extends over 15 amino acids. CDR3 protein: CASSKGGQGNQPQHF. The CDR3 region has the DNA TGTGCCAGCAGCAAAGGGGGACAGGGGAATCAGCCCCAGCATTTT.

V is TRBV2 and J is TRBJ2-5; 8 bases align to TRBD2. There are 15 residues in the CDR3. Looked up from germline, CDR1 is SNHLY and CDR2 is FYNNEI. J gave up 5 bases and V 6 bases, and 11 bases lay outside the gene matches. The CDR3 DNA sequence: TGTGCCAGCAGAGGACTAGCTCATAGGGGGGAGACCCAGTACTTC. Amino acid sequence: CASRGLAHRGETQYF.

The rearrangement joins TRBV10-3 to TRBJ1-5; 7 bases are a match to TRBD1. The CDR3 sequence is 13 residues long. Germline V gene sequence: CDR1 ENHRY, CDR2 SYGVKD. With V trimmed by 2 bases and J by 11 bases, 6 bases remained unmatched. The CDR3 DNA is TGTGCCATCAGTGAGGAGGAGGGGACAGCCCAGCATTTT. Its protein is CAISEEEGTAQHF.

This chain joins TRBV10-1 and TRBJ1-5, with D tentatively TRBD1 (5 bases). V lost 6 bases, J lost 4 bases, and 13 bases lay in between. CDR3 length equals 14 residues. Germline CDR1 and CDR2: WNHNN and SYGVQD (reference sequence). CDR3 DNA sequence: TGCGCCAGCAGCCAGGGACTGGAGAATCAGCCCCAGCATTTT. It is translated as CASSQGLENQPQHF.

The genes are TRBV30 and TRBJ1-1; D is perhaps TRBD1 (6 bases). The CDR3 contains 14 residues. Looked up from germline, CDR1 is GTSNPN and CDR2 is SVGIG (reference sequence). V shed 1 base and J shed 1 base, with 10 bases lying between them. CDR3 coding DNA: TGTGCCTGGAGTGCAGGGGTCCAGAACACTGAAGCTTTCTTT. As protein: CAWSAGVQNTEAFF.

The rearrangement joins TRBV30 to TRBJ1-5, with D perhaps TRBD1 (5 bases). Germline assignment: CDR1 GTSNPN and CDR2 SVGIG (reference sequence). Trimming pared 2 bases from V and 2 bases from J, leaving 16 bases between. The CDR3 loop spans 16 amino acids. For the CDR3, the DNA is TGTGCCTGGAGTACAAGGGGAAATACGGGCAATCAGCCCCAGCATTTT. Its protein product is CAWSTRGNTGNQPQHF.

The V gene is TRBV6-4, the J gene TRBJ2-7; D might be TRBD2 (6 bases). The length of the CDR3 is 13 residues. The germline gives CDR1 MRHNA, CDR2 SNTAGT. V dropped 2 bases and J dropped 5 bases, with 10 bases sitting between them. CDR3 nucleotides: TGTGCCAGCAGTGACGGGGCGGGAAACGAGCAGTACTTC. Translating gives CASSDGAGNEQYF.

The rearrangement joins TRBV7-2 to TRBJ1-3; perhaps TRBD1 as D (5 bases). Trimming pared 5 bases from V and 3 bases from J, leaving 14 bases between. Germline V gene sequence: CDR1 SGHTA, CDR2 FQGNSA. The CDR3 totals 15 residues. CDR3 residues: CASSLGPGYGNTIYF. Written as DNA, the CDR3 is TGTGCCAGCAGCCTCGGTCCAGGGTATGGAAACACCATATATTTT.

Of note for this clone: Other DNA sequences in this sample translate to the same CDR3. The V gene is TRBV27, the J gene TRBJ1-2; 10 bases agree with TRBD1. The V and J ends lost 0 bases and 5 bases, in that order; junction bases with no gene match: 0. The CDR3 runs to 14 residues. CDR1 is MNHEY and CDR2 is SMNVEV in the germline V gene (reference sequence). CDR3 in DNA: TGTGCCAGCAGTTTATCGGGACAGGGGTATGGCTACACCTTC. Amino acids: CASSLSGQGYGYTF.

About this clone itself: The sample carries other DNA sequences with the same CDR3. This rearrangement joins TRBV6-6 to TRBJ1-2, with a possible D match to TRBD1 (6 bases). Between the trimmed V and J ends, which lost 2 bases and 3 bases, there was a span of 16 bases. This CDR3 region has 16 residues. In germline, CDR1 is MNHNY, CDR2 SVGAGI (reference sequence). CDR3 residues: CASSYQGQGPDYGYTF. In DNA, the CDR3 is TGTGCCAGCAGTTACCAAGGGCAGGGGCCTGACTATGGCTACACCTTC.

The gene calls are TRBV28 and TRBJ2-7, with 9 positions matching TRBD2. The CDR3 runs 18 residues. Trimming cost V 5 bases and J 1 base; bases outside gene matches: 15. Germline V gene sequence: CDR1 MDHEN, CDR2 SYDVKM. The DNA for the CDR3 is TGTGCCAGCAGTACCCCCGGCGGCGGGAGGGCCCTATCCTACGAGCAGTACTTC. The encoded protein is CASSTPGGGRALSYEQYF.

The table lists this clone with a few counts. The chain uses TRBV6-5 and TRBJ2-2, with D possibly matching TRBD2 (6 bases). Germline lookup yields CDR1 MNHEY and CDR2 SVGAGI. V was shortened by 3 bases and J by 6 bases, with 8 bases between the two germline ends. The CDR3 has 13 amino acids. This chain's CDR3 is CASSYIAAGELFF. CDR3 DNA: TGTGCCAGCAGTTATATAGCGGCCGGGGAGCTGTTTTTT.

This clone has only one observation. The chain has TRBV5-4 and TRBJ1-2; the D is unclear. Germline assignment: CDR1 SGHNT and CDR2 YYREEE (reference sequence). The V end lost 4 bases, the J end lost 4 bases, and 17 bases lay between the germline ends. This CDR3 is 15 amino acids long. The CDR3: CASSRGSGSSYGYTF. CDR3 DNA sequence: TGTGCCAGCAGCCGGGGTTCGGGCTCTAGCTATGGCTACACCTTC. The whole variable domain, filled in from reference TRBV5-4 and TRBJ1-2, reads ETGVTQSPTHLIKTRGQQVTLRCSSQSGHNTVSWYQQALGQGPQFIFQYYREEENGRGNFPPRFSGLQFPNYSSELNVNALELDDSALYLCASSRGSGSSYGYTFGSGTRLTVV.

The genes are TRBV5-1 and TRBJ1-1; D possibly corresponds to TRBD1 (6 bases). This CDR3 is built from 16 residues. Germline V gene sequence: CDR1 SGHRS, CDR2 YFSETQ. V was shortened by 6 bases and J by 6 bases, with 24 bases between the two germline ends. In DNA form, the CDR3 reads TGCGCCAGCATCCTATCCCCCCAGACAGGTTGGGCTGAAGCTTTCTTT. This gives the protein CASILSPQTGWAEAFF.

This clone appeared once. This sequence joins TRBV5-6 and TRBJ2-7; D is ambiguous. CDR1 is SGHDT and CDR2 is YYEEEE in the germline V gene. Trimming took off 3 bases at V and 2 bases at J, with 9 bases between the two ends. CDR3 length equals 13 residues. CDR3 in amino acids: CASSSRTAYEQYF. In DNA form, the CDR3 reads TGTGCCAGCAGCTCAAGAACTGCCTACGAGCAGTACTTC.

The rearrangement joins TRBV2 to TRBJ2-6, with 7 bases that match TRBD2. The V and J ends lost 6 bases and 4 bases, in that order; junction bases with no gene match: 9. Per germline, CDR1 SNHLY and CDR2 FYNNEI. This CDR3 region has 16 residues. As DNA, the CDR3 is TGTGCCAGCAGGCCCGACAGCGGGGAAGGGGCCAACGTCCTGACTTTC. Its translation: CASRPDSGEGANVLTF.

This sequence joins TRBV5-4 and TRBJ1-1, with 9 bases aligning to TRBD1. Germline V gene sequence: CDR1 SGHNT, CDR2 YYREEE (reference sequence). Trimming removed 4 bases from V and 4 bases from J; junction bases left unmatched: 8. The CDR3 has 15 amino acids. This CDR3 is CASSPTGQGSTEAFF. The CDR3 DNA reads TGTGCCAGCAGCCCAACGGGACAGGGCAGCACTGAAGCTTTCTTT.

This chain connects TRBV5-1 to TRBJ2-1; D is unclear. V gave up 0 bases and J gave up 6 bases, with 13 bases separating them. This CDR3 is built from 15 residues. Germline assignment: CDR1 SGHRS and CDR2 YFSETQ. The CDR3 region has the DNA TGCGCCAGCAGCTTGGAGTCCTATACCCTCAATGAGCAGTTCTTC. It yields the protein CASSLESYTLNEQFF.

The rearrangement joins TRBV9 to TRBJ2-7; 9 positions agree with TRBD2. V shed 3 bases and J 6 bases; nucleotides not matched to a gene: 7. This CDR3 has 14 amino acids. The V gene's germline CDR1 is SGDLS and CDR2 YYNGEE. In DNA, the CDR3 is TGTGCCAGCAGCGCTAGCGGGATATGGAGCGAGCAGTACTTC. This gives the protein CASSASGIWSEQYF.

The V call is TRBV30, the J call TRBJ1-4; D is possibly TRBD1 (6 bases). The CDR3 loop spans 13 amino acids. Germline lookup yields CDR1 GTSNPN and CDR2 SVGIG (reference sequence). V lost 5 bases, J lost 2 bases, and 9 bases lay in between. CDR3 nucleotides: TGTGCCTGGGATACAGGGACTAATGAAAAACTGTTTTTT. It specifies CAWDTGTNEKLFF. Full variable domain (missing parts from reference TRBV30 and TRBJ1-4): SQTIHQWPATLVQPVGSPLSLECTVEGTSNPNLYWYRQAAGRGLQLLFYSVGIGQISSEVPQNLSASRPQDRQFILSSKKLLLSDSGFYLCAWDTGTNEKLFFGSGTQLSVL.

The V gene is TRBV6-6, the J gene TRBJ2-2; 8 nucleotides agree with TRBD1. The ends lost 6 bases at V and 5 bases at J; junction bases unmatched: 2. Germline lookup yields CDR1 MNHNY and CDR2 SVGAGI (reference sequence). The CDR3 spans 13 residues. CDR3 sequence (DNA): TGTGCCAGCAGGACAGGGGCAACCGGGGAGCTGTTTTTT. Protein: CASRTGATGELFF.

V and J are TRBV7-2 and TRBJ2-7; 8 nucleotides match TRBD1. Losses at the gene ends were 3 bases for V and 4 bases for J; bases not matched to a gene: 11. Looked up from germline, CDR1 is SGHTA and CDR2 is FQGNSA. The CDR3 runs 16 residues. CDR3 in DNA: TGTGCCAGCAGCTTGGGTTCGGCAGGGGGCTGGTACGAGCAGTACTTC. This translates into CASSLGSAGGWYEQYF.

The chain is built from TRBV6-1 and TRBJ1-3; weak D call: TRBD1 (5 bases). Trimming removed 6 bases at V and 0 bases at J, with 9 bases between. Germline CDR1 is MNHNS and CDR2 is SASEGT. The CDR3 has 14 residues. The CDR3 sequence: CASSLQGSGNTIYF. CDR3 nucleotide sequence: TGTGCCAGCAGCCTCCAGGGCTCTGGAAACACCATATATTTT.

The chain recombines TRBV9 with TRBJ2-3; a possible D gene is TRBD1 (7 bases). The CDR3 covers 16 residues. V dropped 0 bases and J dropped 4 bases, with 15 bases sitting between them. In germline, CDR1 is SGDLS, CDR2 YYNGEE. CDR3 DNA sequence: TGTGCCAGCAGCGTAGCAGGGGGGCTTTTCTCAGATACGCAGTATTTT. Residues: CASSVAGGLFSDTQYF.

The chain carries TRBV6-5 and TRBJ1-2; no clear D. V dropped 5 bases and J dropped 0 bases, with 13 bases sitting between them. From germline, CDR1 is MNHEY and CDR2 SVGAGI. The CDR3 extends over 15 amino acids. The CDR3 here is CASSSPGIANYGYTF. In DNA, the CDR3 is TGTGCCAGCAGTAGCCCGGGGATAGCTAACTATGGCTACACCTTC.

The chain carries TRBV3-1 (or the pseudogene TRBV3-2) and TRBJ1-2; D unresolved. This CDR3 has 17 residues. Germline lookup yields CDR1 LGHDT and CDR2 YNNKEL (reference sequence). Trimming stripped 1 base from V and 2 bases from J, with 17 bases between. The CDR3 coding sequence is TGTGCCAGCAGCCAAGTGACTATCGGCAGGACGAACTATGGCTACACCTTC. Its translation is CASSQVTIGRTNYGYTF.